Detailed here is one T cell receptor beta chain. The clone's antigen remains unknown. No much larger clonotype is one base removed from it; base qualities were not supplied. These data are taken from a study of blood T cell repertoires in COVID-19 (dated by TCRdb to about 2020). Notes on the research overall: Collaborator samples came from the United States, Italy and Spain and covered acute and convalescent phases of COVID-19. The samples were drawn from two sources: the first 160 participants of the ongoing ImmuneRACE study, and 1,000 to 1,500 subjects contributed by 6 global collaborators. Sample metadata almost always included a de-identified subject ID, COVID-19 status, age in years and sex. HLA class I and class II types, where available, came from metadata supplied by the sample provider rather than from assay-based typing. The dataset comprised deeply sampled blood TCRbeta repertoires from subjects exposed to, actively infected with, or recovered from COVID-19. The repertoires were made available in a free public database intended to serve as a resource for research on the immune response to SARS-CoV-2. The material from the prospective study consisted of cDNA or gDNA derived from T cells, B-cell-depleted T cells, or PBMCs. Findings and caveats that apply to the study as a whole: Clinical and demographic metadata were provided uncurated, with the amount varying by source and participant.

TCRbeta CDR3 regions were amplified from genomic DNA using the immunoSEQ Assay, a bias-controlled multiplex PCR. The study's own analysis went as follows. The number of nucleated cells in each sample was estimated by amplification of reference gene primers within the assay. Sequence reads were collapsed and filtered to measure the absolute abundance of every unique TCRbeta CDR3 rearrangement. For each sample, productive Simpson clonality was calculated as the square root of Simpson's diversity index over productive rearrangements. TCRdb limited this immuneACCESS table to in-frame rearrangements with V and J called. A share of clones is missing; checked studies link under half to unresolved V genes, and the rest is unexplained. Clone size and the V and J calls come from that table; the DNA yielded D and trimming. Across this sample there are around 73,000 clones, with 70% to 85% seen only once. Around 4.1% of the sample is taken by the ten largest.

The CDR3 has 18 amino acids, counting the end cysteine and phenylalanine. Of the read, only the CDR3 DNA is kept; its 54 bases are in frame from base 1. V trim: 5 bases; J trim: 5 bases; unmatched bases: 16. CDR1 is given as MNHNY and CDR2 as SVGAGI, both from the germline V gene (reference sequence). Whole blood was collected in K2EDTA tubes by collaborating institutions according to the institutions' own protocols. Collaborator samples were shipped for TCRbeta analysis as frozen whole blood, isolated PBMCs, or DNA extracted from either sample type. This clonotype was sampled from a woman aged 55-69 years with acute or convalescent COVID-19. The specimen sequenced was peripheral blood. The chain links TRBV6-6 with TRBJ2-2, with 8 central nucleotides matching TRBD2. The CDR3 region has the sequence CASSPAVVYGRGTGELFF. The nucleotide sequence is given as TGTGCCAGCAGTCCCGCAGTGGTTTACGGGAGGGGTACCGGGGAGCTGTTTTTT.